Below, one T cell receptor beta chain is given with its context. Its antigen is still unknown. The data are from a study of cytotoxic CD8 clonotypes in ibrutinib-treated CLL. Turning to the study itself: The patients, under 13 relapsed/refractory and roughly 15 treatment-naive, included about 18 who were IGHV unmutated. Study-level findings and limits: Public clonotypes showed up rarely, and on treatment they shrank or held steady. Rising at ibrutinib response, clonality subsequently fell back toward baseline at progression.

The CDR3 consists of 15 residues. Germline assignment: CDR1 ENHRY and CDR2 SYGVKD. Trimming at V came to 4 bases and at J to 5 bases, leaving 4 bases not matched to a gene. The table came from immunoSEQ multiplex PCR; TCRdb's copy has only in-frame clones and leaves some out. The sample lists roughly 190,000 clones; 72% were seen once. The sequenced sample was PBMCs, obtained after 24 months of ibrutinib treatment. This sequence joins TRBV10-3 and TRBJ2-1, with 11 bases lining up with TRBD2. The sequence was collected from a human donor with chronic lymphocytic leukemia. In nucleotides, the CDR3 is TGTGCCATCAGTGTAGCGGGAGGGCCCAACAATGAGCAGTTCTTC. Amino acids: CAISVAGGPNNEQFF.